Presented here are 30 T cell receptor beta chains from one specimen sequenced in a study of blood T cells in healthy people across ages. PCR was performed a second time for about 7 to 11 cycles using a sample-barcoded 5' primer and a J-beta primer mix. TCRdb reprocessed the 5' RACE reads via MiXCR and lists one record per CDR3 protein. The repertoire holds about 1.5 million distinct CDR3 sequences, with approximately 40% as singletons. Input material: blood. All receptors come from a woman aged 18-30 years in good health.

This clonotype has more than one count but fewer than ten. The chain uses TRBV7-3 and TRBJ2-1, with 10 nucleotides matching TRBD2. This CDR3 region has 15 residues. In germline, CDR1 is SGHTA, CDR2 FQGTGA. V gave up 4 bases and J gave up 0 bases; unmatched junction bases: 0. CDR3 bases: TGTGCCAGCAGCTGGACTAGCGGCTCCTACAATGAGCAGTTCTTC. This encodes CASSWTSGSYNEQFF.

There are a few counts of this clonotype. This chain uses TRBV20-1 with TRBJ1-2; D uncertain. The CDR3 loop spans 13 amino acids. V lost 3 bases to trimming and J lost 6 bases, with 14 bases between them. Germline-derived CDR1 and CDR2 are DFQATT and SNEGSKA (reference sequence). CDR3 in DNA: TGCAGTGCTAGTAGGAGTGAGGGCGATGGCTACACCTTC. This sequence encodes CSASRSEGDGYTF.

The rearrangement joins TRBV6-1 to TRBJ2-5; 11 bases match TRBD1. Losses at the gene ends were 0 bases for V and 11 bases for J; bases not matched to a gene: 8. The germline V gene encodes CDR1 MNHNS and CDR2 SASEGT. The CDR3 spans 15 residues. CDR3 sequence reads: CASSEALPGQGEQYF. The CDR3 bases are TGTGCCAGCAGTGAAGCGCTTCCGGGACAGGGGGAGCAGTACTTC.

The J gene is TRBJ2-1, the V gene TRBV20-1; D possibly corresponds to TRBD2 (6 bases). V lost 4 bases to trimming and J lost 13 bases, with 17 bases between them. The CDR3 consists of 12 residues. The V gene's germline CDR1 is DFQATT and CDR2 SNEGSKA (reference sequence). CDR3 bases: TGCAGTGCTATTAGCGGCAAAGAGACCCAGTTCTTC. Encoded protein: CSAISGKETQFF.

V and J are TRBV7-9 and TRBJ2-3, with 13 bases lining up with TRBD2. The CDR3 length is 14 residues. V lost 6 bases to trimming and J lost 10 bases; unmatched junction nucleotides: 7. Germline V gene data show CDR1 as SEHNR and CDR2 as FQNEAQ (reference sequence). The CDR3 sequence is CASRSPGLAGSQYF. The CDR3 bases are TGTGCCAGCAGGTCCCCGGGACTAGCGGGGTCGCAGTATTTT.

This clonotype was counted at least ten times. In DNA form, the CDR3 reads TGCGCCAGCAGCCAAGGGGGGGCCTCCTACGAGCAGTACTTC. Residues: CASSQGGASYEQYF. The chain has TRBV4-1 and TRBJ2-7; perhaps D is TRBD1 or TRBD2 (6 bases each). The CDR3 runs 14 residues. Germline CDR1 reads MGHRA; CDR2 reads YSYEKL. Trimming stripped 1 base from V and 0 bases from J, with 7 bases between.

This clonotype has ten or more counts. The chain couples TRBV7-2 to TRBJ2-3; no clear D. Germline V gene lookup returns CDR1 SGHTA and CDR2 FQGNSA. The CDR3 covers 11 residues. The V end lost 7 bases, the J end lost 9 bases, and 11 bases lay between the germline ends. CDR3 sequence (DNA): TGTGCCAGCATCCTCTATTACACGCAGTATTTT. Residues: CASILYYTQYF.

This clonotype was detected a few times. The V and J genes are TRBV12-3 or TRBV12-4 and TRBJ2-3; 11 bases match TRBD2. V shed 10 bases and J 2 bases; nucleotides not matched to a gene: 8. The CDR3 length is 15 residues. The CDR3 here is CAIRIAGGNTDTQYF. CDR3 nucleotides: TGTGCCATCCGAATAGCGGGGGGGAACACAGATACGCAGTATTTT.

The chain employs TRBV7-9 and TRBJ2-7; D is perhaps TRBD1 (5 bases). V lost 1 base and J lost 6, with 10 bases in between. Germline CDR1 and CDR2: SEHNR and FQNEAQ (reference sequence). The CDR3 length is 13 residues. Here the CDR3 DNA reads TGTGCCAGCAGCTTAGATCAGGGCGGCGAGCAGTACTTC. It is translated as CASSLDQGGEQYF.

Ten or more counts support this clonotype. J is TRBJ1-5 and V is TRBV27; possibly TRBD1 for D (6 bases). Germline CDR1 MNHEY, CDR2 SMNVEV (reference sequence). The CDR3 totals 15 residues. Trimming removed 5 bases at V and 4 bases at J, with 15 bases between. The CDR3 sequence is CASSRDRGGNQPQHF. The DNA for the CDR3 is TGTGCCAGCAGTCGAGACAGAGGGGGTAATCAGCCCCAGCATTTT.

This clonotype was seen a handful of times. V gene TRBV10-3 combines with J gene TRBJ2-6; TRBD1 might be the D (6 bases). The CDR3 totals 15 residues. V lost 3 bases, J lost 2 bases, and 8 bases lay in between. Germline assignment: CDR1 ENHRY and CDR2 SYGVKD. The CDR3 DNA sequence: TGTGCCATCAGTGATTCAGGGGCTGGGGCCAACGTCCTGACTTTC. This translates into CAISDSGAGANVLTF.

With respect to this clonotype: The junction departs from germline at one end; a sequencing error may be responsible. The rearrangement uses TRBV3-1 and TRBJ2-1; no firm D call. Germline CDR1 LGHDT, CDR2 YNNKEL (reference sequence). The CDR3 totals 15 residues. Here the CDR3 reads CASSQRWEGSNGQFF. The CDR3 nucleotides read TGTGCCAGCAGCCAGAGATGGGAAGGATCCAATGGGCAGTTCTTC.

The chain recombines TRBV12-3 or TRBV12-4 with TRBJ1-6; D gene uncertain. V lost 6 bases, J lost 9 bases, and 15 bases lay in between. This CDR3 has 14 residues. The CDR3 loop is CASSLLLGGSPLHF. The CDR3 DNA sequence: TGTGCCAGCAGCCTTTTACTGGGTGGTTCACCCCTCCACTTT.

This chain uses TRBV15 with TRBJ2-4; 9 bases fit TRBD1. The end of the DNA aligns better with TRBJ2-7, so the J call may be wrong. This CDR3 is 14 amino acids long. Germline V lookup: CDR1 LNHNV, CDR2 YYDKDF (reference sequence). CDR3 DNA: TGTGCCACCAGCGCCCGGGACAGGGACTACGAGCAGTACTTC. This sequence encodes CATSARDRDYEQYF.

The chain joins TRBV3-1 to TRBJ2-1; TRBD1 matches 9 bases. The CDR3 consists of 16 residues. Germline loops: CDR1 LGHDT, CDR2 YNNKEL (reference sequence). Trimming took 2 bases from V and 3 from J; bases not matched to a gene: 5. The CDR3 is CASSQTQGAGYNEQFF. CDR3 nucleotide sequence: TGTGCCAGCAGCCAAACACAGGGGGCCGGCTACAATGAGCAGTTCTTC.

Comments on this clonotype: An end of the junction does not agree with germline; a read error may underlie this. The V call is TRBV3-1, the J call TRBJ1-2; maybe TRBD1 (5 bases). The CDR3 length is 15 residues. The germline V gene has CDR1 LGHDT and CDR2 YNNKEL (reference sequence). CDR3 DNA: TGTGCCGGCAGCCAAGGTCAAGGGACGCAATATGGCTACACCTTC. Protein: CAGSQGQGTQYGYTF. Variable domain in full (rest from reference TRBV3-1 and TRBJ1-2): DTAVSQTPKYLVTQMGNDKSIKCEQNLGHDTMYWYKQDSKKFLKIMFSYNNKELIINETVPNRFSPKSPDKAHLNLHINSLELGDSAVYFCAGSQGQGTQYGYTFGSGTRLTVV.

This chain connects TRBV3-1 to TRBJ2-4; D is ambiguous. The CDR3 covers 13 residues. The germline CDR1 and CDR2 sequences are LGHDT and YNNKEL (reference sequence). Between the trimmed V and J ends, which lost 1 base and 5 bases, there was a span of 6 bases. The chain's CDR3 is CASSQAQENIQYF. In DNA, the CDR3 is TGTGCCAGCAGCCAAGCTCAAGAAAACATTCAGTACTTC. The variable domain in full, completed from reference TRBV3-1 and TRBJ2-4, reads DTAVSQTPKYLVTQMGNDKSIKCEQNLGHDTMYWYKQDSKKFLKIMFSYNNKELIINETVPNRFSPKSPDKAHLNLHINSLELGDSAVYFCASSQAQENIQYFGAGTRLSVL.

The chain recombines TRBV11-2 with TRBJ2-5; 12 bases map to TRBD2. Germline trimming cut 5 bases from V and 5 bases from J; bases unmatched to any gene: 9. CDR3 length: 16 amino acids. Germline assignment: CDR1 SGHAT and CDR2 FQNNGV. CDR3 residues: CASSPELAGGTETQYF. The CDR3 DNA sequence: TGTGCCAGCAGCCCCGAACTAGCGGGGGGTACTGAGACCCAGTACTTC.

V gene TRBV2 combines with J gene TRBJ2-4; tentative D call: TRBD2 (5 bases). Germline CDR1 and CDR2: SNHLY and FYNNEI. Trimming shortened V by 3 bases and J by 3 bases, and 24 bases separated the two germline ends. This CDR3 spans 19 amino acids. The CDR3 DNA follows: TGTGCCAGCAGTGACGTCCGGGCTAGCAACCTTTTTGGCAAAAACATTCAGTACTTC. Protein product: CASSDVRASNLFGKNIQYF.

CDR3 DNA sequence: TGTGCCAGCAGCCGTAGCGGGACCTCCTACGAGCAGTACTTC. Protein: CASSRSGTSYEQYF. The genes are TRBV7-6 and TRBJ2-7; 8 positions agree with TRBD2. The CDR3 runs 14 residues. In germline, CDR1 is SGHVS, CDR2 FNYEAQ. V dropped 5 bases and J dropped 0; count of bases not matched to a gene: 3.

This clonotype was counted between two and nine times. J is TRBJ1-2 and V is TRBV12-3 or TRBV12-4; tentatively, D is TRBD1 (5 bases). The CDR3 spans 15 residues. The V and J ends lost 6 bases and 4 bases respectively, with 18 bases between them. The DNA of the CDR3 is TGTGCCAGCAGGTCCCCGGGGGGAAAGGGCTATGGCTACACCTTC. Residues: CASRSPGGKGYGYTF.

J is TRBJ2-5 and V is TRBV6-2 or TRBV6-3; possible D gene TRBD2, 6 bases. V was clipped by 5 bases and J by 6 bases, with 19 bases between them. This CDR3 comprises 15 residues. Germline V gene lookup returns CDR1 MNHEY and CDR2 SVGEGT. CDR3: CASSPGGRGEKTQYF. The CDR3 DNA reads TGTGCCAGCAGTCCCGGGGGAAGGGGCGAGAAGACCCAGTACTTC.

This clonotype was counted between two and nine times. This chain joins TRBV2 and TRBJ2-5; no clear D gene. CDR1 and CDR2 (germline): SNHLY, FYNNEI. The V gene lost 7 bases and the J gene lost 2 bases, with 11 bases spanning the gap. CDR3 size: 13 residues. The CDR3 coding sequence is TGTGCCAGCAACAGACACCAACAAGAGACCCAGTACTTC. Protein product: CASNRHQQETQYF.

The rearrangement joins TRBV6-6 to TRBJ1-5; D is perhaps TRBD1 (6 bases). The CDR3 has 15 residues. The germline V gene encodes CDR1 MNHNY and CDR2 SVGAGI (reference sequence). V lost 2 bases, J lost 9 bases, and 17 bases lay in between. DNA for the CDR3: TGTGCCAGCAGTTACCCGGACAGCCGCGGGCTGCCCCAGCATTTT. It translates to CASSYPDSRGLPQHF.

The genes are TRBV5-5 and TRBJ2-7; possible D gene TRBD1, 6 bases. This CDR3 comprises 15 residues. Germline assignment: CDR1 SGHKS and CDR2 YYEKEE (reference sequence). With 2 bases removed from V and 3 bases from J, the gap between germline ends came to 15 bases. This chain's CDR3 is CASSLNAGQNYEQYF. Written as DNA, the CDR3 is TGTGCCAGCAGCTTAAACGCCGGACAGAACTACGAGCAGTACTTC.

This sequence joins TRBV12-3 or TRBV12-4 and TRBJ2-1; D gene ambiguous. With 5 bases removed from V and 4 bases from J, the gap between germline ends came to 15 bases. The CDR3 is 15 residues long. The CDR3 spells CASSPSLGLYNEQFF. DNA for the CDR3: TGTGCCAGCAGTCCATCCCTCGGGTTATACAATGAGCAGTTCTTC.

Concerning this clonotype itself: One base away lies a much larger clone, so this may be a sequencing read error. The CDR3 nucleotides read TGCAGCGTTGAAAAGAGGAACTATGGCTACACCTTC. It yields the protein CSVEKRNYGYTF. The chain uses TRBV29-1 and TRBJ1-2; D not certain. Trimming cost V 2 bases and J 2 bases, with 6 bases left between them. This CDR3 spans 12 amino acids. Germline CDR1 SQVTM, CDR2 ANQGSEA.

This clonotype appeared a single time. The chain employs TRBV4-2 and TRBJ2-7; 8 bases map to TRBD2. The CDR3 runs 16 residues. From germline, CDR1 is LGHNA and CDR2 YNFKEQ. V shed 0 bases and J 7 bases; nucleotides not matched to a gene: 11. The DNA for the CDR3 is TGTGCCAGCAGCCAAGACCACGGGGGGGCCTTCAATGAGCAGTACTTC. Translated, it gives CASSQDHGGAFNEQYF.

The chain carries TRBV9 and TRBJ2-1; D is perhaps TRBD2 (5 bases). CDR1 is SGDLS and CDR2 is YYNGEE in the germline V gene. This CDR3 comprises 15 residues. Deletions cut 2 bases from V and 4 bases from J, with 13 bases between. CDR3 in DNA: TGTGCCAGCAGCGTTATTAGGAGAGGGTACAATGAGCAGTTCTTC. Residues: CASSVIRRGYNEQFF.

The table lists this clonotype with a few counts. The chain uses TRBV2 and TRBJ1-6; D is uncertain. Trimming removed 1 base from V and 2 bases from J, with 6 bases in between. The CDR3 is 15 amino acids. CDR1 is SNHLY, CDR2 FYNNEI, per germline. The DNA for the CDR3 is TGTGCCAGCAGTGAAGTAGTCACCTATAATTCACCCCTCCACTTT. Its translation is CASSEVVTYNSPLHF.